The rows below give T cell receptor beta chains drawn from one sample of a study of blood T cells in healthy people across ages. TCRdb re-called the 5' RACE reads with MiXCR, one entry per CDR3 protein. This table has about 1,400,000 distinct CDR3 sequences, 40% to 50% appearing once. The sequenced material came from blood. Receptors originate from a woman aged 18-30 years in good health. Each CDR3 is given with its conserved first and last residue. The order of the fields is clone size, D gene, V gene, J gene, CDR3 DNA, CDR3 protein. A D gene is named only where the DNA matches it firmly. Clone size is stated in some rows and not others, as once, few, many or a class when expanded.

clone_size: once; d_call: .; v_call: TRBV6-6; j_call: TRBJ2-1; cdr3_nt: TGTGCCAGCAGCCAGGGGGGGATAGCGGAGCAGTTCTTC; cdr3_aa: CASSQGGIAEQFF
clone_size: .; d_call: .; v_call: TRBV2; j_call: TRBJ2-7; cdr3_nt: TGTGCCAGCAGTGATTTCTACAATGAGCAGTACTTC; cdr3_aa: CASSDFYNEQYF
clone_size: few; d_call: .; v_call: TRBV18; j_call: TRBJ2-5; cdr3_nt: TGTGCCAGCTCACCAATCCGGGGGTCAGAGACCCAGTACTTC; cdr3_aa: CASSPIRGSETQYF
clone_size: .; d_call: .; v_call: TRBV5-8; j_call: TRBJ1-1; cdr3_nt: TGTGCCAGCAGCTTGGTGGAGGGGCGGGGGACTGAAGCTTTCTTT; cdr3_aa: CASSLVEGRGTEAFF
clone_size: few; d_call: TRBD2; v_call: TRBV7-2; j_call: TRBJ2-3; cdr3_nt: TGTGCCAGCAGTCCGTGGGGGGCGGGGGGGCCAATCAGAGATACGCAGTATTTT; cdr3_aa: CASSPWGAGGPIRDTQYF
clone_size: .; d_call: .; v_call: TRBV24-1; j_call: TRBJ2-3; cdr3_nt: TGTGCCACCAGTGATTTGGAACGGACCGCCCCTGGCACAGATACGCAGTATTTT; cdr3_aa: CATSDLERTAPGTDTQYF
clone_size: many; d_call: TRBD1; v_call: TRBV5-1; j_call: TRBJ1-2; cdr3_nt: TGCGCCAGCAGCCGGACAGGGAATTCGGACTATGGCTACACCTTC; cdr3_aa: CASSRTGNSDYGYTF
clone_size: .; d_call: TRBD2; v_call: TRBV28; j_call: TRBJ2-7; cdr3_nt: TGTGCCATCACGGAGCGGGAGGGTTACAATGAGCAGTACTTC; cdr3_aa: CAITEREGYNEQYF
clone_size: .; d_call: .; v_call: TRBV30; j_call: TRBJ1-1; cdr3_nt: TGTGCCTGGAGTGTAGTCGGGAACACTGAAGCTTTCTTT; cdr3_aa: CAWSVVGNTEAFF
clone_size: .; d_call: .; v_call: TRBV6-1; j_call: TRBJ1-6; cdr3_nt: TGTGCCAGCAGTGAAGGGAGGGGACTCGGCTCACCCCTCCACTTT; cdr3_aa: CASSEGRGLGSPLHF
clone_size: few; d_call: TRBD1; v_call: TRBV29-1; j_call: TRBJ2-7; cdr3_nt: TGCAGCGTTGGGTCAAAACCGGGACAGCGCTACGAGCAGTACTTC; cdr3_aa: CSVGSKPGQRYEQYF
clone_size: .; d_call: TRBD1; v_call: TRBV3-1; j_call: TRBJ2-7; cdr3_nt: TGTGCCAGCAGCCAAGTAGGTAAGGGGGCTTACGAGCAGTACTTC; cdr3_aa: CASSQVGKGAYEQYF
clone_size: few; d_call: .; v_call: TRBV6-1; j_call: TRBJ2-7; cdr3_nt: TGTGCCAGCGGGGGGGCTTCCTCCTACAATGAGCAGTACTTC; cdr3_aa: CASGGASSYNEQYF
clone_size: .; d_call: .; v_call: TRBV29-1; j_call: TRBJ1-2; cdr3_nt: TGCAGCGTTGACAGAGATCATGGCTACACCTTC; cdr3_aa: CSVDRDHGYTF
clone_size: few; d_call: .; v_call: TRBV6-6; j_call: TRBJ1-1; cdr3_nt: TGTGCCAGCAGTTACGGGTGGGGGGATATGAACACTGAAGCTTTCTTT; cdr3_aa: CASSYGWGDMNTEAFF
clone_size: .; d_call: .; v_call: TRBV11-2; j_call: TRBJ2-2; cdr3_nt: TGTGCCAGCAGCCCCCTGTGGCTAGCATCCGGGGAGCTGTTTTTT; cdr3_aa: CASSPLWLASGELFF
clone_size: .; d_call: .; v_call: TRBV5-1; j_call: TRBJ2-2; cdr3_nt: TGCGCCGCAAGGGAAACCGGGGAGCTGTTTTTT; cdr3_aa: CAARETGELFF